The rows below give T cell receptor beta chains drawn from one sample of a study of CD8 T cells in ankylosing spondylitis. TCRdb processed the 5' RACE reads anew with MiXCR; each CDR3 protein has one entry. The table lists a few hundred thousand distinct CDR3 sequences, more than 15% of them singletons. Sequenced sample: blood, either unsorted or a sorted T cell fraction (not recorded which). These TCRs come from a male donor with ankylosing spondylitis or in good health (not recorded which). Both conserved end residues are part of each CDR3. D genes are given only for firm matches. Size is omitted from some rows. Given values are once, few, many or a class for expanded clones.

many	TRBJ2-7	-	TRBV12-3/TRBV12-4	TGTGCCAGCAGTCTAGGCGCCGAGTCCTACGAGCAGTACTTC	CASSLGAESYEQYF
-	TRBJ2-5	TRBD1	TRBV29-1	TGCAGCGTTGAAGCGGACAGGATCCAAGAGACCCAGTACTTC	CSVEADRIQETQYF
-	TRBJ2-5	TRBD1	TRBV5-5	TGTGCCAGCAGCTTGGCGGGACAGGAACAAGAGACCCAGTACTTC	CASSLAGQEQETQYF
many	TRBJ2-3	-	TRBV29-1	TGCAGCGTTGAGGAAAGCACAGATACGCAGTATTTT	CSVEESTDTQYF
few	TRBJ2-3	-	TRBV11-2	TGTGCCAGCAGCTTGGTGGGAGAAGGAGATACGCAGTATTTT	CASSLVGEGDTQYF
-	TRBJ2-1	TRBD2	TRBV12-3/TRBV12-4	TGTGCCAGCAGTATGGGGACTAGCGGACCCTACAATGAGCAGTTCTTC	CASSMGTSGPYNEQFF
-	TRBJ1-1	TRBD1	TRBV27	TGTGCCAGCAAACTAAACAGGGGAGATTTCGAAGCTTTCTTT	CASKLNRGDFEAFF
-	TRBJ2-1	TRBD2	TRBV2	TGTGCCAGCAGTGGCCGGACTAGCGGATCCTACAATGAGCAGTTCTTC	CASSGRTSGSYNEQFF
-	TRBJ2-7	TRBD2	TRBV4-1	TGCGCCAGCAGCCAAGGACTAGCGGGACTCTCCTACGAGCAGTACTTC	CASSQGLAGLSYEQYF
many	TRBJ1-4	-	TRBV15	TGTGCCACCAGCGGAAAGGGCGATGAAAAACTGTTTTTT	CATSGKGDEKLFF
many	TRBJ2-2	-	TRBV6-1	TGTGCCACCACTAGCCTGGCGAACACCGGGGAGCTGTTTTTT	CATTSLANTGELFF
many	TRBJ2-5	-	TRBV29-1	TGCAGCGTTGAAGCTCGAAACGAACCTTCCGAAGAGACCCAGTACTTC	CSVEARNEPSEETQYF
-	TRBJ2-5	-	TRBV7-8	TGTGCCAGCAGTCCACCTGGGGCGCCCCAAGAGACCCAGTACTTC	CASSPPGAPQETQYF
few	TRBJ2-7	TRBD1	TRBV12-3/TRBV12-4	TGTGCCAGCAGTTTAATTGTCGACAGGGGACTCTACGAGCAGTACTTC	CASSLIVDRGLYEQYF
few	TRBJ2-2	-	TRBV9	TGTGCCAGCAGCCGCTCGGCGGGCTCGAACACCGGGGAGCTGTTTTTT	CASSRSAGSNTGELFF
few	TRBJ1-1	TRBD1	TRBV5-5	TGTGCCAGCAGCAAAGTCCGGGACAGGGCCTTGAACACTGAAGCTTTCTTT	CASSKVRDRALNTEAFF
-	TRBJ2-1	TRBD1	TRBV9	TGTGCCAGCAGCGTAGAATACAGGGGGCTCCCCAATGGGAAAAATGGGCAGTTCTTC	CASSVEYRGLPNGKNGQFF
few	TRBJ2-5	TRBD2	TRBV9	TGTGCCAGCAGCGCGGGACTAGCGGAAAAAGAGACCCAGTACTTC	CASSAGLAEKETQYF
-	TRBJ1-1	-	TRBV20-1	TGCAGTGCTATCGACGTGAACACTGAAGCTTTCTTT	CSAIDVNTEAFF
many	TRBJ2-3	-	TRBV6-1	TGTGCCAGCACCCCCGCTGGGCCAGTCTCTGATACGCAGTATTTT	CASTPAGPVSDTQYF
-	TRBJ2-1	-	TRBV5-1	TGCGCCGGCAGCTTGGACTCGAGCTCCTACAATGAGCAGTTCTTC	CAGSLDSSSYNEQFF
-	TRBJ2-7	TRBD1	TRBV12-3/TRBV12-4	TGTGCCAGCAGTCCTAGCCTGGGGACAGGACGCCTCGAGCAGTACTTC	CASSPSLGTGRLEQYF
few	TRBJ1-3	-	TRBV29-1	TGCAGCGTTGATTGGGGCTCTGGAAACACCATATATTTT	CSVDWGSGNTIYF
-	TRBJ1-2	-	TRBV11-1	TGTGCCAGCAGCTTATACCCCGGACGGCCAACAGACTACACCTTC	CASSLYPGRPTDYTF
-	TRBJ1-1	TRBD1	TRBV7-6	TGTGCCAGCAGCCCCCAACAGGGGGACCGGACTGAAGCTTTCTTT	CASSPQQGDRTEAFF
many	TRBJ2-5	-	TRBV28	TGTGCCAGCAGTTTATTCCCCGCAGAAGAGACCCAGTACTTC	CASSLFPAEETQYF
many	TRBJ1-3	-	TRBV7-2	TGTGCCAGCAGCCGTACCAACACCATATATTTT	CASSRTNTIYF
few	TRBJ2-7	-	TRBV14	TGTGCCAGCAGCTCACACTACCGGGATACCTCCTACGAGCAGTACTTC	CASSSHYRDTSYEQYF
-	TRBJ2-5	-	TRBV29-1	-	CSVEDGTSGGILAQYF